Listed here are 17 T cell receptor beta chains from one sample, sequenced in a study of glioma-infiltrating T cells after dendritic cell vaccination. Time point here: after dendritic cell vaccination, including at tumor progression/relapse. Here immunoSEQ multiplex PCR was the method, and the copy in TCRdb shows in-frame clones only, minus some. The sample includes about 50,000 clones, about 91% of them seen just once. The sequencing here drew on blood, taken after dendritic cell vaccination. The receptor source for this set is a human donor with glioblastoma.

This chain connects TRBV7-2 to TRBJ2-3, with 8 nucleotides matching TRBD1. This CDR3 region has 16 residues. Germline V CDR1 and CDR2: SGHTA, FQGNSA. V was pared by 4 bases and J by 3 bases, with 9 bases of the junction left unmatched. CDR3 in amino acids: CASSYNRGARTDTQYF. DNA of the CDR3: TGTGCCAGCAGCTACAACAGGGGGGCGAGGACAGATACGCAGTATTTT.

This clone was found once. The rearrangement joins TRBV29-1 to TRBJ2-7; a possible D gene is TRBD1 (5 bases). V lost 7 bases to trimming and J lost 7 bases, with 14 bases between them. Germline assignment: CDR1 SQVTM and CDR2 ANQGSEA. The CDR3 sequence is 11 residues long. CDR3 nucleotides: TGCAGCGCGTGGGCAGGGAATGAGCAGTACTTC. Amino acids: CSAWAGNEQYF.

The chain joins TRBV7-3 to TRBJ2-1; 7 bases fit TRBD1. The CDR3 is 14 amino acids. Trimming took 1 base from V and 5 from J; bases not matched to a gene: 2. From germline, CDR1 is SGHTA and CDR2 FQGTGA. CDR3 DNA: TGTGCCAGCAGCTTAATAGGGGGCAACAATGAGCAGTTCTTC. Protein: CASSLIGGNNEQFF.

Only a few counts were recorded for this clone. CDR3 sequence reads: CASSLGPTQAFF. Here the CDR3 DNA reads TGCGCCAGCAGCTTGGGACCGACTCAGGCTTTCTTT. This chain links TRBV5-1 with TRBJ1-1, with no clear D. Deletions cut 0 bases from V and 11 bases from J, with 11 bases between. Germline CDR1 and CDR2: SGHRS and YFSETQ. CDR3 size: 12 residues.

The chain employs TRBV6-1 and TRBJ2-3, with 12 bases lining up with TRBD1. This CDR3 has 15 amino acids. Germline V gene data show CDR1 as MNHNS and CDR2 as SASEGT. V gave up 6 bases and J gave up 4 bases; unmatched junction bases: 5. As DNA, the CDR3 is TGTGCCAGCAGGGCCGGGACAGGGGGCGCAGATACGCAGTATTTT. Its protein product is CASRAGTGGADTQYF.

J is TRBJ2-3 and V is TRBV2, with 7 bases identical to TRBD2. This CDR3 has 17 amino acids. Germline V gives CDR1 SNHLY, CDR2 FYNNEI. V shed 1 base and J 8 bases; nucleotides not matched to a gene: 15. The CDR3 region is CASSEEATLASGGTQYF. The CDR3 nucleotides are TGTGCCAGCAGTGAAGAAGCTACGCTAGCCTCGGGGGGTACGCAGTATTTT.

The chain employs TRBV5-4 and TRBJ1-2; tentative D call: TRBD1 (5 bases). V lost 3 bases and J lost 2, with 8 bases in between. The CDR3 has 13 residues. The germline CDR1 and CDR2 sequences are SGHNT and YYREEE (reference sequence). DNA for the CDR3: TGTGCCAGCAGCTCCCGACAGAACTATGGCTACACCTTC. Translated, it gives CASSSRQNYGYTF.

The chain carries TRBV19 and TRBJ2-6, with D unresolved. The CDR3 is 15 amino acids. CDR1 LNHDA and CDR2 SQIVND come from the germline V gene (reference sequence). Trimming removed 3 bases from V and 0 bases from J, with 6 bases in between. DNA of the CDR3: TGTGCCAGTAGTATCCGTCTCTCTGGGGCCAACGTCCTGACTTTC. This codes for CASSIRLSGANVLTF.

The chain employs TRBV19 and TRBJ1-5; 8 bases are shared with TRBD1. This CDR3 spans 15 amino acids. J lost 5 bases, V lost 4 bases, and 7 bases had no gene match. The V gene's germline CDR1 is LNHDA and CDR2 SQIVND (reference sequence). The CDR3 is CASSNGQGQYQPQHF. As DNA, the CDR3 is TGTGCCAGTAGTAATGGACAGGGACAATATCAGCCCCAGCATTTT.

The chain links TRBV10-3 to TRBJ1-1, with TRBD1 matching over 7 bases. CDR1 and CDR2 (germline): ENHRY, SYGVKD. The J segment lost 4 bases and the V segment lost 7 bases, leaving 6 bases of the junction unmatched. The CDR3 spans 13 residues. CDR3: CAIKETGLTEAFF. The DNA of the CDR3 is TGTGCCATCAAGGAGACAGGGCTCACTGAAGCTTTCTTT.

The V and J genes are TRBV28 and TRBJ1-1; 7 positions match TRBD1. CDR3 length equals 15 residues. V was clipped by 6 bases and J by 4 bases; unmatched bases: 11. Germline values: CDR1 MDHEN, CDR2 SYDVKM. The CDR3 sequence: CASSHYGRGSTEAFF. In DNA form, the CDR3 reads TGTGCCAGCAGCCACTACGGCAGGGGGAGCACTGAAGCTTTCTTT. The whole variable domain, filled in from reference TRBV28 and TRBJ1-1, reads DVKVTQSSRYLVKRTGEKVFLECVQDMDHENMFWYRQDPGLGLRLIYFSYDVKMKEKGDIPEGYSVSREKKERFSLILESASTNQTSMYLCASSHYGRGSTEAFFGQGTRLTVV.

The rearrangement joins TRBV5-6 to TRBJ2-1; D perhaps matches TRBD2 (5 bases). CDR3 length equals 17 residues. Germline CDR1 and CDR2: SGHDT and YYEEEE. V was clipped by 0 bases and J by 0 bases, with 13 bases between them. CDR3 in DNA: TGTGCCAGCAGCTTGGGTCCGGGGTCGAGCTCCTACAATGAGCAGTTCTTC. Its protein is CASSLGPGSSSYNEQFF.

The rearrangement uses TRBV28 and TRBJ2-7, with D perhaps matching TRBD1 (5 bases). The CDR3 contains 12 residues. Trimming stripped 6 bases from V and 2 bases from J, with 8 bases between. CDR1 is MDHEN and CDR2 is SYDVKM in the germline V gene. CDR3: CASRQTAYEQYF. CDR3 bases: TGTGCCAGCAGGCAGACAGCCTACGAGCAGTACTTC. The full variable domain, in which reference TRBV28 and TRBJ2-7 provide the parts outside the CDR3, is DVKVTQSSRYLVKRTGEKVFLECVQDMDHENMFWYRQDPGLGLRLIYFSYDVKMKEKGDIPEGYSVSREKKERFSLILESASTNQTSMYLCASRQTAYEQYFGPGTRLTVT.

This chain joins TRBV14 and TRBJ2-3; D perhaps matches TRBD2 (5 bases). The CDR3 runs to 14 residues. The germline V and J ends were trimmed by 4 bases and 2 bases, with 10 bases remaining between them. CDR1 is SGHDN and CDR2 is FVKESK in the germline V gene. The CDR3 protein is CASSLTGITDTQYF. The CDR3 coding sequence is TGTGCCAGCAGCCTCACCGGGATCACAGATACGCAGTATTTT. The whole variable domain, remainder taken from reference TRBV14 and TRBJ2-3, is EAGVTQFPSHSVIEKGQTVTLRCDPISGHDNLYWYRRVMGKEIKFLLHFVKESKQDESGMPNNRFLAERTGGTYSTLKVQPAELEDSGVYFCASSLTGITDTQYFGPGTRLTVL.

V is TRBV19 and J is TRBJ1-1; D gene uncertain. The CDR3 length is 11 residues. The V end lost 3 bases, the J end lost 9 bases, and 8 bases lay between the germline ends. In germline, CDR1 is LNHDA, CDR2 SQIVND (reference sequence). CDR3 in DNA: TGTGCCAGTAGTATGGAACTACAAGCTTTCTTT. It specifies CASSMELQAFF.

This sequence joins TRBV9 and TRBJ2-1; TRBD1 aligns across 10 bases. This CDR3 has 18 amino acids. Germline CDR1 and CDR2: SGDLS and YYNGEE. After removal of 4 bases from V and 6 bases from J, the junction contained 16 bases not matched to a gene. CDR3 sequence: CASSKGVPGQGTINEQFF. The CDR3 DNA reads TGTGCCAGCAGCAAGGGGGTCCCGGGACAGGGGACAATCAATGAGCAGTTCTTC. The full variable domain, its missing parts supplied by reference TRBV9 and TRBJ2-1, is DSGVTQTPKHLITATGQRVTLRCSPRSGDLSVYWYQQSLDQGLQFLIQYYNGEERAKGNILERFSAQQFPDLHSELNLSSLELGDSALYFCASSKGVPGQGTINEQFFGPGTRLTVL.

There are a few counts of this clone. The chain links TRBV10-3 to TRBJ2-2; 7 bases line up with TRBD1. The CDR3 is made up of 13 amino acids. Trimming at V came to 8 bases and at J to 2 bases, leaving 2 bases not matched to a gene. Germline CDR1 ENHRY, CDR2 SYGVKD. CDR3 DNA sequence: TGTGCCATCGGACAGGCCAACACCGGGGAGCTGTTTTTT. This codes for CAIGQANTGELFF.